This record concerns one T cell receptor (beta chain) sequence. This clonotype came up many times. Its antigen specificity is not known. No qualities accompany the bases; no much larger clone lies one base away. In light of the paper, this sample's time point label describes: persistent/refractory GD, antithyroid drugs over 5 years with positive TRAb. RNA was extracted from PBMCs in TRIzol for both TCR sequencing and RNA sequencing. Graves' disease was diagnosed according to American Thyroid Association guidelines. Recruitment of patients was carried out at an endocrinology department in Xi'an, China. From each patient, about 8.9 milliliters of peripheral blood was collected into an EDTA anticoagulant tube. Ficoll Paque Plus density gradient separation was used to isolate PBMCs, and no additional T cell sorting was done. An Agilent 2100 Bioanalyzer and agarose gel were used to check RNA quality, while a NanoDrop 2000 measured RNA concentration.

Libraries were made using multiplex PCR. Sequencing used an Illumina HiSeq 4000. CDR3 regions were amplified by Arm-PCR with iRepertoire HTBI primers to construct TCR beta libraries. Gel purification was performed on PCR products prior to sequencing. As for the authors' bioinformatics: A total of 62 TRBV and approximately 15 TRBJ segments were identified across samples and were used for gene usage analysis of CDR3 amino acid clonotypes. Filtered high-quality paired reads were merged into contigs using COPE and FqMerger. BLAST was used to align contigs to IMGT TRBV, TRBD and TRBJ reference genes, with CDR3 defined following IMGT. Highly expanded clones were defined as clonotypes with a frequency above 0.1%. Repertoire diversity was measured by Shannon entropy, and V-J evenness by the Gini coefficient. Public clonotypes were defined as clonotypes shared by more than one individual. In TCRdb, the public reads were trimmed at Q25 with fastp and aligned with MiXCR, with productive beta chains retained. Every distinct CDR3 protein forms one entry, paired with its most common genes and DNA. Clone size and V and J calls follow TCRdb, not the original study. The sample records a few hundred thousand distinct CDR3 sequences, around 22% of which are singletons. The ten top clones hold around 24% of the sample.

The junction shows trimming of 4 bases on V and 4 bases on J, plus 16 bases between the germline ends. Taken from the germline V gene, the CDR1 and CDR2 loops are MDHEN and SYDVKM. Inclusive of the bounding cysteine and phenylalanine, the CDR3 is 15 residues long. CDR3 DNA is the only sequence kept; it has 45 bases, read in frame from the first base. This record belongs to a study of regulatory T cells in long-lasting Graves disease (dated by TCRdb to about 2021). For the study in its entirety: Persistent Graves' disease was defined as persistently positive TSH receptor autoantibodies together with antithyroid drug treatment for over 5 years. Patients with persistent Graves' disease were compared with patients with newly diagnosed Graves' disease using TCR sequencing and RNA sequencing of peripheral blood. The study was conducted in China and was registered as a clinical trial. A total of around 35 samples underwent TCR sequencing, from roughly 13 patients with persistent Graves' disease and some 20 patients with newly diagnosed Graves' disease. Persistent Graves' disease patients in the clinical cohort had taken antithyroid drugs for roughly 10 years on average. Overall study outcomes, separate from this receptor: Preferential use of TRBV28, TRBJ1-2 and TRBJ2-5 was observed in persistent disease, whereas TRBV20-1 and TRBJ2-1 were favored in newly diagnosed disease. More public clonotypes were shared among persistent patients (roughly 2,700) than among newly diagnosed patients (roughly 1,000). Sequencing and analysis were limited to the TCR beta chain. Compared with newly diagnosed patients, patients with persistent Graves' disease had lower TCR Shannon entropy and fewer highly expanded clones, which suggests clonal expansion. Peripheral blood alone was examined, since thyroid tissue, which constituted the primary lesion, could not be accessed. The small sample size was acknowledged by the authors as a limitation that may reduce accuracy.

The clonotype was recovered from a female donor with Graves disease. The rearranged chain carries TRBV28 and TRBJ1-2, with the D gene too uncertain to name. Sequenced material: peripheral blood mononuclear cells (PBMCs), taken when the disease was refractory, from a patient treated with antithyroid drugs. The CDR3 protein is CASSSTIRSGYGYTF. The DNA sequence follows: TGTGCCAGCAGTTCGACTATTCGGTCGGGCTATGGCTACACCTTC.